This entry is about one TCR beta chain. No antigen is known for it. The data originate from a study of shared clonotypes between healthy human individuals. Study summary: CD8 memory received one plate per donor, CD8 naive two, CD4 memory three and CD4 naive three.

V was clipped by 5 bases and J by 0 bases, with 14 bases between them. Germline loops: CDR1 SGHNT, CDR2 YYREEE (reference sequence). The CDR3 runs 15 residues. Study observations and caveats: Naive subsets generally exceeded memory subsets in estimated richness.

Repertoires were generated with immunoSEQ multiplex PCR, while TCRdb's copy carries only in-frame clones and drops some. The table has a few million clones, around nine tenths seen once; the top ten hold 0.11% to 0.15%. Caucasian adults living in Nashville, Tennessee, provided all samples. The V and J genes are TRBV5-4 and TRBJ1-2; possible D gene TRBD1, 5 bases. Source material: naive CD4+ T cells sorted from blood. Subset noted: CD45RA+ positively selected. This TCR derives from a man between 18 and 29 years old in good health. The CDR3, as DNA: TGTGCCAGCAGTCTGGGGGGTGTCACTAACTATGGCTACACCTTC. Translating it yields CASSLGGVTNYGYTF.